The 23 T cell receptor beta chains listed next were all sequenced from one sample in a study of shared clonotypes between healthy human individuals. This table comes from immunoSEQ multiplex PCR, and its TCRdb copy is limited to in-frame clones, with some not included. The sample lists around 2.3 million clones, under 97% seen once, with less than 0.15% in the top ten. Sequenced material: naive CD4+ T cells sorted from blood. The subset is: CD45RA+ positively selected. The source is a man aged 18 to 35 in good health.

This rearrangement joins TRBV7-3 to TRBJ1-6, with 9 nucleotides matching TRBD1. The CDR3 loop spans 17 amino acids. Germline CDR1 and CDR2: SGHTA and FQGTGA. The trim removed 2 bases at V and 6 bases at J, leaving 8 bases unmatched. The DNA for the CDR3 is TGTGCCAGCAGCTTACTGGGACAGGGATTGGGTAATTCACCCCTCCACTTT. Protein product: CASSLLGQGLGNSPLHF.

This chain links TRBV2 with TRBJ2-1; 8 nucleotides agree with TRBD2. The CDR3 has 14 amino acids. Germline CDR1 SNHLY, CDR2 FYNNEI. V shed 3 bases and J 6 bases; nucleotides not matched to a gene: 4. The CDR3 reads CASSEGLGANEQFF. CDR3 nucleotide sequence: TGTGCCAGCAGTGAGGGACTAGGGGCCAATGAGCAGTTCTTC.

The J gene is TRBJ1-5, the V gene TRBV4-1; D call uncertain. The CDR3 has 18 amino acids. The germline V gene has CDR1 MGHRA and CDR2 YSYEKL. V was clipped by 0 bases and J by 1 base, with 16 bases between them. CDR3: CASSQELGGKGSNQPQHF. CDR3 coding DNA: TGCGCCAGCAGCCAAGAACTGGGAGGGAAAGGGAGCAATCAGCCCCAGCATTTT.

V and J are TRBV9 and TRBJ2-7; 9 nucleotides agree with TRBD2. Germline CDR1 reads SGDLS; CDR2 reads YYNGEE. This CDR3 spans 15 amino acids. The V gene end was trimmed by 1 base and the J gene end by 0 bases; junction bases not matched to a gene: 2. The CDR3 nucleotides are TGTGCCAGCAGCGTACAAGCGGGAGGCTCCTACGAGCAGTACTTC. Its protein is CASSVQAGGSYEQYF.

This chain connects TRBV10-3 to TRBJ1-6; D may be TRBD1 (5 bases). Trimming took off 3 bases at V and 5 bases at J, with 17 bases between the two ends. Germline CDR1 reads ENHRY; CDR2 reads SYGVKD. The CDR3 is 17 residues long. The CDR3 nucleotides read TGTGCCATCAGTGACTCAGCCTCCGGGACGGATAATTCACCCCTCCACTTT. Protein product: CAISDSASGTDNSPLHF.

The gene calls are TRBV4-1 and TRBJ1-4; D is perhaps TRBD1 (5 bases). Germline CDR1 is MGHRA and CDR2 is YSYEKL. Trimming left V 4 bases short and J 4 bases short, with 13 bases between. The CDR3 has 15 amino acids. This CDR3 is CASSPPDRHNEKLFF. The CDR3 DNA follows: TGCGCCAGCAGCCCCCCCGACAGACATAATGAAAAACTGTTTTTT.

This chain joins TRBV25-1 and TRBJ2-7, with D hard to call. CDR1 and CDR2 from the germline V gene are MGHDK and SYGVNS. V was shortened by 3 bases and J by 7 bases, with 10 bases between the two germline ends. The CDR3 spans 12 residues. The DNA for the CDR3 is TGTGCCAGCAGTGATCGACCTATGGAGCAGTACTTC. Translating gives CASSDRPMEQYF.

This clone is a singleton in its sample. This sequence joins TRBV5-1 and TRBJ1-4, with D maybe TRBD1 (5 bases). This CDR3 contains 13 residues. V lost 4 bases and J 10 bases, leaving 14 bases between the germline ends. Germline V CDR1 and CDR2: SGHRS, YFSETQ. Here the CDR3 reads CASSPRGLGKLFF. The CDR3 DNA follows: TGCGCCAGCAGCCCCCGGGGCCTCGGAAAACTGTTTTTT.

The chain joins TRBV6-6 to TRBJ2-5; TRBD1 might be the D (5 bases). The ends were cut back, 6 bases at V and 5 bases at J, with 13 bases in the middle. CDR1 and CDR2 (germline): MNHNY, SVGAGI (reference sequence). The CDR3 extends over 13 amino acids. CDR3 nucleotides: TGTGCCAGCAGAAAGGGGCCCAATGAGACCCAGTACTTC. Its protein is CASRKGPNETQYF.

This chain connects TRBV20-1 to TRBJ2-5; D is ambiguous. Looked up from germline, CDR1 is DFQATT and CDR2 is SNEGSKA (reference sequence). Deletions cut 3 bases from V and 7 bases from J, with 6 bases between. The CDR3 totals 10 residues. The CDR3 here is CSASPGTQYF. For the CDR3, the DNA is TGCAGTGCTAGCCCCGGGACCCAGTACTTC.

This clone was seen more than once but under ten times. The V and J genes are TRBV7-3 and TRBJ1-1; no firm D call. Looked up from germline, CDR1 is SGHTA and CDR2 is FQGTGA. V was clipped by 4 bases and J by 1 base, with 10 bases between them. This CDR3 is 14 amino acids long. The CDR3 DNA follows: TGTGCCAGCAGCTCCCAGACGGGGAACACTGAAGCTTTCTTT. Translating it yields CASSSQTGNTEAFF.

The CDR3 nucleotides are TGCGCCAGCAGTCCGGGACTAGCAGGCACCGGGGAGCTGTTTTTT. This sequence encodes CASSPGLAGTGELFF. The rearrangement joins TRBV10-2 to TRBJ2-2, with TRBD2 matching over 9 bases. The CDR3 sequence is 15 residues long. The germline CDR1 and CDR2 sequences are WSHSY and SAAADI. V lost 5 bases to trimming and J lost 4 bases; unmatched junction nucleotides: 5.

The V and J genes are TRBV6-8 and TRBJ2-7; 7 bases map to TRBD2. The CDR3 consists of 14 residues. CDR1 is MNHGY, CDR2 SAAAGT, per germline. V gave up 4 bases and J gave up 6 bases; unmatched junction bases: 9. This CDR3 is CASSFNASGGEQYF. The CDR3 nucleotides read TGTGCCAGCAGTTTTAACGCTAGCGGCGGCGAGCAGTACTTC.

In DNA, the CDR3 is TGTGCCAGCAGCCAGATTAACTATGGCTACACCTTC. Protein product: CASSQINYGYTF. The chain employs TRBV6-1 and TRBJ1-2; no reliable D call. This CDR3 has 12 amino acids. CDR1 is MNHNS and CDR2 is SASEGT in the germline V gene. V was cut by 6 bases and J by 1 base, with 6 bases left in between.

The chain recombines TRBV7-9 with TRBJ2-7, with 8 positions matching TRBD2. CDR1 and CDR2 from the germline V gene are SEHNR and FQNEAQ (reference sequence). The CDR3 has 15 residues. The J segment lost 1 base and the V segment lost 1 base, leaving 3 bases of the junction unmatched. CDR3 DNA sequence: TGTGCCAGCAGCTTAGGACTAGCGACTTCCTACGAGCAGTACTTC. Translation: CASSLGLATSYEQYF.

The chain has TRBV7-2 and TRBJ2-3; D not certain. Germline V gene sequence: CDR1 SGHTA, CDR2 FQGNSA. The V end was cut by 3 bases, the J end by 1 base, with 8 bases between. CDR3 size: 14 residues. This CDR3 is CASSFDRGTDTQYF. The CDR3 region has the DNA TGTGCCAGCAGCTTCGACCGCGGCACAGATACGCAGTATTTT.

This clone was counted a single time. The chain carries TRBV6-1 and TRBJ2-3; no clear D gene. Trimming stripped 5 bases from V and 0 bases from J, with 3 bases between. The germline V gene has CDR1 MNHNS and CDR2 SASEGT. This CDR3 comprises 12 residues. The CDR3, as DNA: TGTGCCAGCAGTCCTAGCACAGATACGCAGTATTTT. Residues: CASSPSTDTQYF.

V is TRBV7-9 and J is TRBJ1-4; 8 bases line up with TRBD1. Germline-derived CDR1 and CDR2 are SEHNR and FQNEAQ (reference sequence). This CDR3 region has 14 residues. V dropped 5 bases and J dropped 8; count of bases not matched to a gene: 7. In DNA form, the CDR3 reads TGTGCCAGCAGCCCGGACAGGGTATACGAAAAACTGTTTTTT. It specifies CASSPDRVYEKLFF.

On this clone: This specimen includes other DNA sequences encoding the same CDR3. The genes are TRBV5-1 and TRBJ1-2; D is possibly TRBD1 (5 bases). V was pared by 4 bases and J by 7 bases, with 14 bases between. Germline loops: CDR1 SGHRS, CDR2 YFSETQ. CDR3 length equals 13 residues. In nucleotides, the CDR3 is TGCGCCAGCAGCCCGGAAGGGGCTGGTGGCTACACCTTC. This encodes CASSPEGAGGYTF.

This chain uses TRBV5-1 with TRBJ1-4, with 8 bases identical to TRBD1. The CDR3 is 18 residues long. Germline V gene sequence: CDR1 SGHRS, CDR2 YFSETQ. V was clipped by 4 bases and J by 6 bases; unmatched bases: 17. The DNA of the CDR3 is TGCGCCAGCAGCCTTCGGGTACTGAAGACAGGGGAATATGAAAAACTGTTTTTT. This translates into CASSLRVLKTGEYEKLFF.

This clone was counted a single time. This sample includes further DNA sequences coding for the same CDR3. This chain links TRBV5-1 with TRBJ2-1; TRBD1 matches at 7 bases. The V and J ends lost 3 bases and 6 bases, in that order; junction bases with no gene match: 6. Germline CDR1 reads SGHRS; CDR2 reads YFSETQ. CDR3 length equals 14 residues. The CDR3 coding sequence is TGCGCCAGCAGCTCGGGAACAGGGGCCAATGAGCAGTTCTTC. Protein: CASSSGTGANEQFF. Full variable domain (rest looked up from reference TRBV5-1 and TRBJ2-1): KAGVTQTPRYLIKTRGQQVTLSCSPISGHRSVSWYQQTPGQGLQFLFEYFSETQRNKGNFPGRFSGRQFSNSRSEMNVSTLELGDSALYLCASSSGTGANEQFFGPGTRLTVL.

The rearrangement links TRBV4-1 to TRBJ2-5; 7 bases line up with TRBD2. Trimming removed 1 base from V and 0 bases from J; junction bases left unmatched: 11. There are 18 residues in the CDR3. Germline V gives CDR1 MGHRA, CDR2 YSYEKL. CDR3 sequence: CASSQGWSGDPYQETQYF. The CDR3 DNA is TGCGCCAGCAGCCAAGGCTGGAGCGGGGACCCGTACCAAGAGACCCAGTACTTC.

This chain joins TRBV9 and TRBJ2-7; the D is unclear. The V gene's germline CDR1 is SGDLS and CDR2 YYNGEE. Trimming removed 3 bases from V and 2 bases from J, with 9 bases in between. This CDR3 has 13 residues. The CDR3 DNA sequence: TGTGCCAGCAGCGCCGGGTTTCCCTACGAGCAGTACTTC. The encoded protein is CASSAGFPYEQYF. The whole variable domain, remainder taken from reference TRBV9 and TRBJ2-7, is DSGVTQTPKHLITATGQRVTLRCSPRSGDLSVYWYQQSLDQGLQFLIQYYNGEERAKGNILERFSAQQFPDLHSELNLSSLELGDSALYFCASSAGFPYEQYFGPGTRLTVT.